This is a list of T cell receptor beta chains from one sample in a study of neurological immune-mediated disorders. In TCRdb, the 5' RACE reads were re-called with MiXCR into one record per CDR3 protein. The sample includes some 30,000 distinct CDR3 sequences, roughly 4.4% of them seen just once. Input material: PBMCs. The receptors shown here come from a man aged 18 to 30 in good health. The CDR3 runs from the conserved cysteine through the conserved F or W. Each record gives: CDR3 DNA, CDR3 protein, CDR3 length, J gene, V gene, D gene, clone size. D genes are given only for firm matches. The size entry is marked missing in some rows and otherwise reads once, few, many or a size class.

DNA: TGTGCCAGCAGCTTAGAGACGGGACCTCAGCCCCAGCATTTT; CDR3: CASSLETGPQPQHF; length: 14; J: TRBJ1-5; V: TRBV7-9; D: -; size: -
DNA: TGTGCCAGCGCGGACAGATCCTACGAGCAGTACTTC; CDR3: CASADRSYEQYF; length: 12; J: TRBJ2-7; V: TRBV6-1; D: -; size: many
DNA: TGTGCCAGCAGTTTATTTTTAGACCAGGGGGCTAGCACAGATACGCAGTATTTT; CDR3: CASSLFLDQGASTDTQYF; length: 18; J: TRBJ2-3; V: TRBV27; D: TRBD1; size: many
DNA: TGCAGTGCTAGTGGTGGGTTCACGGGGTCGGACTATGGCTACACCTTC; CDR3: CSASGGFTGSDYGYTF; length: 16; J: TRBJ1-2; V: TRBV20-1; D: -; size: many
DNA: TGTGCCAGTAGCTCGTCGGTCTCTGGGGCCAACGTCCTGACTTTC; CDR3: CASSSSVSGANVLTF; length: 15; J: TRBJ2-6; V: TRBV19; D: -; size: many
DNA: TGCAGCGTGGCGGGCAGAATAGGAAACACTGAAGCTTTCTTT; CDR3: CSVAGRIGNTEAFF; length: 14; J: TRBJ1-1; V: TRBV29-1; D: -; size: many
DNA: TGCAGTGCCCGGTGGGGGACAGGGATGAACACTGAAGCTTTCTTT; CDR3: CSARWGTGMNTEAFF; length: 15; J: TRBJ1-1; V: TRBV20-1; D: TRBD1; size: many
DNA: TGCAGTGCTAGAGGGACAGGGTTTCAGCCCCAGCATTTT; CDR3: CSARGTGFQPQHF; length: 13; J: TRBJ1-5; V: TRBV20-1; D: TRBD1; size: many
DNA: TGCGCCAGCAGCCCGGGTGTTCCCGGGGGGGAGACCCAGTACTTC; CDR3: CASSPGVPGGETQYF; length: 15; J: TRBJ2-5; V: TRBV5-1; D: TRBD2; size: many
DNA: TGTGCCAGTAGAGGGTACTTTGACACTGAAGCTTTCTTT; CDR3: CASRGYFDTEAFF; length: 13; J: TRBJ1-1; V: TRBV12-3/TRBV12-4; D: -; size: many
DNA: TGTGCCAGCAGCTTGGGACTAGCGGGGCACAATGAGCAGTTCTTC; CDR3: CASSLGLAGHNEQFF; length: 15; J: TRBJ2-1; V: TRBV11-3; D: TRBD2; size: many
DNA: TGCAGTGCTAGAAATTCCGGGACAGGGAATCAGCCCCAGCATTTT; CDR3: CSARNSGTGNQPQHF; length: 15; J: TRBJ1-5; V: TRBV20-1; D: TRBD1; size: many
DNA: TGTGCCAGCAGTTACGAGACCACACGGGAGCTGTTTTTT; CDR3: CASSYETTRELFF; length: 13; J: TRBJ2-2; V: TRBV6-5; D: -; size: many
DNA: TGCAGTGCTAGAGATACACGCAACTCTGGAAACACCATATATTTT; CDR3: CSARDTRNSGNTIYF; length: 15; J: TRBJ1-3; V: TRBV20-1; D: -; size: many
DNA: TGCAGTGCTGAAACCGGGACAGGATGGAACGAGCAGTACTTC; CDR3: CSAETGTGWNEQYF; length: 14; J: TRBJ2-7; V: TRBV20-1; D: TRBD1; size: few
DNA: TGTGCCAGCAGCTTGGCCGTCGGGACAGGGCATCGGGAGACCCAGTACTTC; CDR3: CASSLAVGTGHRETQYF; length: 17; J: TRBJ2-5; V: TRBV5-6; D: TRBD1; size: many
DNA: TGCAGTGCTAGAGGTCATCAGGGAGGGGATCAGCCCCAGCATTTT; CDR3: CSARGHQGGDQPQHF; length: 15; J: TRBJ1-5; V: TRBV20-1; D: -; size: many
DNA: TGTGCCAGCTCAGGCGCCGGGACAAGGGGCAATCAGCCCCAGCATTTT; CDR3: CASSGAGTRGNQPQHF; length: 16; J: TRBJ1-5; V: TRBV18; D: -; size: few
DNA: TGCAGTGCTATTTTGAGGTTATCAACTGAAGCTTTCTTT; CDR3: CSAILRLSTEAFF; length: 13; J: TRBJ1-1; V: TRBV20-1; D: -; size: many
DNA: TGTGCCAGCAGCGTAGGAGTTGCAACTAATGAAAAACTGTTTTTT; CDR3: CASSVGVATNEKLFF; length: 15; J: TRBJ1-4; V: TRBV7-8; D: -; size: many
DNA: TGTGCCAGTAGGGTCACAGAGAACACTGAAGCTTTCTTT; CDR3: CASRVTENTEAFF; length: 13; J: TRBJ1-1; V: TRBV19; D: -; size: many
DNA: TGTGCCAGCAGCGCAGGAGGGTCGACAGGGGGGGCAGATACGCAGTATTTT; CDR3: CASSAGGSTGGADTQYF; length: 17; J: TRBJ2-3; V: TRBV25-1; D: TRBD1; size: -
DNA: TGTGCCAGCAGTTACTCGAACTTGGCAGGGTACTCTGGAAACACCATATATTTT; CDR3: CASSYSNLAGYSGNTIYF; length: 18; J: TRBJ1-3; V: TRBV6-5; D: -; size: many
DNA: TGTGCCGCACGAGAGGGGTCTGGAAACACCATATATTTT; CDR3: CAAREGSGNTIYF; length: 13; J: TRBJ1-3; V: TRBV6-6; D: -; size: many
DNA: TGCGCCAGCAGCCCATTAGGCCACCCGAACACTGAAGCTTTCTTT; CDR3: CASSPLGHPNTEAFF; length: 15; J: TRBJ1-1; V: TRBV5-1; D: -; size: many
DNA: TGTGCCAGCAGCTCCGGGATCCCCCCAGAGACCCAGTACTTC; CDR3: CASSSGIPPETQYF; length: 14; J: TRBJ2-5; V: TRBV11-3; D: -; size: many
DNA: TGCAGCGTGTCACTTAACAGGGGGCGTGTAGTGGAGACCCAGTACTTC; CDR3: CSVSLNRGRVVETQYF; length: 16; J: TRBJ2-5; V: TRBV29-1; D: TRBD1; size: many
DNA: TGCGCCAGCAGCTTGCGACTAGCGGGGGGCAGCACAGATACGCAGTATTTT; CDR3: CASSLRLAGGSTDTQYF; length: 17; J: TRBJ2-3; V: TRBV5-1; D: TRBD2; size: many
DNA: TGTGCCACCAGCGGTGGACAGGGGGCGCGACTTAGAGAGCAGTACTTC; CDR3: CATSGGQGARLREQYF; length: 16; J: TRBJ2-7; V: TRBV15; D: TRBD1; size: many
DNA: TGCAGCGCCGAGGGTAGAACTGAAGCTTTCTTT; CDR3: CSAEGRTEAFF; length: 11; J: TRBJ1-1; V: TRBV29-1; D: -; size: many
DNA: TGCAGTGCTAGAGATTCTGACAGGTTATACCAATTAGTAGGTTCACCCCTCCACTTT; CDR3: CSARDSDRLYQLVGSPLHF; length: 19; J: TRBJ1-6; V: TRBV20-1; D: -; size: many
DNA: TGCAGTGGCGAGTCGGGCAGCCGCACAGATACGCAGTATTTT; CDR3: CSGESGSRTDTQYF; length: 14; J: TRBJ2-3; V: TRBV20-1; D: -; size: many
DNA: TGTGCCAGCAGCGGTTGGACAGGGGAGGGCTACGAGCAGTACTTC; CDR3: CASSGWTGEGYEQYF; length: 15; J: TRBJ2-7; V: TRBV11-1; D: TRBD1; size: many
DNA: TGCGCCAGCAGCATAAACCCTCTAAGCCATGAAGCTTTCTTT; CDR3: CASSINPLSHEAFF; length: 14; J: TRBJ1-1; V: TRBV5-1; D: -; size: many
DNA: TGCAGTGCTTTCAGATCGGGCACTGAAGCTTTCTTT; CDR3: CSAFRSGTEAFF; length: 12; J: TRBJ1-1; V: TRBV20-1; D: -; size: many
DNA: TGTGCCAGCAGTCCGACTAGACAGTCGGCCGGGGAGCTGTTTTTT; CDR3: CASSPTRQSAGELFF; length: 15; J: TRBJ2-2; V: TRBV11-2; D: -; size: many
DNA: TGCAGTGAGTCGGGCCTAAACAATGAGCAGTTCTTC; CDR3: CSESGLNNEQFF; length: 12; J: TRBJ2-1; V: TRBV20-1; D: -; size: many
DNA: TGCGCCAGCAGCTTTCAGGGTAGGACAGATACGCAGTATTTT; CDR3: CASSFQGRTDTQYF; length: 14; J: TRBJ2-3; V: TRBV5-1; D: -; size: -
DNA: TGTGCCAGCAGTTACTCGGGGGGTTCTCCCTACGAGCAGTACTTC; CDR3: CASSYSGGSPYEQYF; length: 15; J: TRBJ2-7; V: TRBV6-5; D: -; size: many
DNA: TGTGCCAGCACTACTTACAGGGAAGGGGCTGAAGCTTTCTTT; CDR3: CASTTYREGAEAFF; length: 14; J: TRBJ1-1; V: TRBV5-5; D: -; size: many
DNA: TGTGCCAGCAGTTACTCGGGACAGGGAACAATCATGCCCCAGCATTTT; CDR3: CASSYSGQGTIMPQHF; length: 16; J: TRBJ1-5; V: TRBV6-5; D: TRBD1; size: many
DNA: TGCGCCAGCAGCCCTACGACAGGGATCTCTGGGGCCAACGTCCTGACTTTC; CDR3: CASSPTTGISGANVLTF; length: 17; J: TRBJ2-6; V: TRBV5-1; D: TRBD1; size: many
DNA: TGCGCCAGCAGCTGGACAGGGGAAAACATTCAGTACTTC; CDR3: CASSWTGENIQYF; length: 13; J: TRBJ2-4; V: TRBV5-1; D: TRBD1; size: many
DNA: TGCGCCAGTCAGCTGTGGTCAGGAGGCCTGAACACTGAAGCTTTCTTT; CDR3: CASQLWSGGLNTEAFF; length: 16; J: TRBJ1-1; V: TRBV5-1; D: -; size: many
DNA: TGCAGTGCCCCGGGACAGGGCCTATATGGCTACACCTTC; CDR3: CSAPGQGLYGYTF; length: 13; J: TRBJ1-2; V: TRBV20-1; D: TRBD1; size: many
DNA: TGTGCCAGCAGTTACTCGATTGAGGAGACCCAGTACTTC; CDR3: CASSYSIEETQYF; length: 13; J: TRBJ2-5; V: TRBV6-5; D: -; size: many
DNA: TGCAGTGCTAGAGACCCGGGACAGGGAACCTACGAGCAGTACTTC; CDR3: CSARDPGQGTYEQYF; length: 15; J: TRBJ2-7; V: TRBV20-1; D: TRBD1; size: many
DNA: TGCGCCAGCAGCTTGGAAGGGACTAGCCTAGTCGGCGAGCAGTACTTC; CDR3: CASSLEGTSLVGEQYF; length: 16; J: TRBJ2-7; V: TRBV5-1; D: TRBD2; size: many
DNA: TGTGCCAGCAGTTACACTAATAGCAATCAGCCCCAGCATTTT; CDR3: CASSYTNSNQPQHF; length: 14; J: TRBJ1-5; V: TRBV6-2/TRBV6-3; D: -; size: many
DNA: TGTGCCAGCTTGCGGACAGTCACCAACGACAATGAGCAGTTCTTC; CDR3: CASLRTVTNDNEQFF; length: 15; J: TRBJ2-1; V: TRBV5-6; D: -; size: many
DNA: TGTGCCAGCAGTTCGGGACTAGCCGCAGATACGCAGTATTTT; CDR3: CASSSGLAADTQYF; length: 14; J: TRBJ2-3; V: TRBV5-5; D: TRBD2; size: many
DNA: TGTGCCAGCAGTTACTTAGTGGACAGATGGTACCAAGAGACCCAGTACTTC; CDR3: CASSYLVDRWYQETQYF; length: 17; J: TRBJ2-5; V: TRBV6-5; D: -; size: many
DNA: TGTGCCAGCAGTTTAGACAGCAACACCGGGGAGCTGTTTTTT; CDR3: CASSLDSNTGELFF; length: 14; J: TRBJ2-2; V: TRBV12-3/TRBV12-4; D: -; size: many
DNA: TGTGCCAGCACCAGACAAATGAACACTGAAGCTTTCTTT; CDR3: CASTRQMNTEAFF; length: 13; J: TRBJ1-1; V: TRBV7-2; D: -; size: many
DNA: TGTGCCAGCAGTTTTTGGACTACCGACAATGAGCAGTTCTTC; CDR3: CASSFWTTDNEQFF; length: 14; J: TRBJ2-1; V: TRBV6-6; D: -; size: many
DNA: TGTGCCAGCAGTTACCTGACAGACTATGGCTACACCTTC; CDR3: CASSYLTDYGYTF; length: 13; J: TRBJ1-2; V: TRBV6-2/TRBV6-3; D: -; size: many
DNA: TGTGCCTGCAGCGCGATGAACTATGGCTACACCTTC; CDR3: CACSAMNYGYTF; length: 12; J: TRBJ1-2; V: TRBV5-5; D: -; size: many
DNA: TGTGCCAGCTCACCCACGGACAGGGGCAATGAGCAGTTCTTC; CDR3: CASSPTDRGNEQFF; length: 14; J: TRBJ2-1; V: TRBV18; D: TRBD1; size: many
DNA: TGTGCCAGCAGCCAGATACAGGGAGGTCGAGGGGAGACCCAGTACTTC; CDR3: CASSQIQGGRGETQYF; length: 16; J: TRBJ2-5; V: TRBV3-1; D: -; size: many
DNA: TGTGCCAGTACCAGAGGCACAGATACGCAGTATTTT; CDR3: CASTRGTDTQYF; length: 12; J: TRBJ2-3; V: TRBV5-8; D: -; size: many